This TCR beta chain was sequenced during a study of T-cell memory formation after mild COVID-19. The overall study: Among the donors, TCR clusters were largely specific to each donor. Regarding the study as a whole: For second-wave clones that peaked at day 37, SARS-CoV-2 specificity went unverified. A subset of responding clones appeared in pre-infection memory, suggesting cross-reactive memory joined.

Comment on this clonotype: What it binds is unknown.

The germline CDR1 and CDR2 sequences are SQVTM and ANQGSEA. This CDR3 has 15 residues. V lost 6 bases and J 0 bases, leaving 15 bases between the germline ends. 5'RACE with constant-segment primers built TCRalpha and TCRbeta cDNA libraries with UMIs. Each CDR3 protein is one row after TCRdb ran MiXCR on the 5' RACE reads. The sample has 450,000 to 650,000 distinct CDR3 sequences, more than 15% seen once. The V gene is TRBV29-1, the J gene TRBJ2-1; either TRBD1 or TRBD2 may fit D (6 bases each). Sequencing was performed on PBMCs or a T cell subset sorted from them (not recorded which). This receptor was identified in an adult woman who had mild COVID-19 (a few samples of this study predate the infection). Cell type and time point are not known. The CDR3: CSVLGGPSSYNEQFF. The CDR3 DNA is TGCAGCGTGCTGGGGGGCCCAAGCTCCTACAATGAGCAGTTCTTC.